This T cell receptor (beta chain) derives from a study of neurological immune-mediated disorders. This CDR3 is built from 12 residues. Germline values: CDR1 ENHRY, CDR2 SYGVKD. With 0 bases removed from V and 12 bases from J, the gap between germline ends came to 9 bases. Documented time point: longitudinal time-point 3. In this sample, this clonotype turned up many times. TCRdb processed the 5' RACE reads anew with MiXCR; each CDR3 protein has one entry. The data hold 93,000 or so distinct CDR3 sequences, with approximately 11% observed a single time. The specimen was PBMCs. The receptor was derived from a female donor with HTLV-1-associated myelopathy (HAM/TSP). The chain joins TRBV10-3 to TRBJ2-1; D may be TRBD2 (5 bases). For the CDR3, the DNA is TGTGCCATCAGTGAGTCACCAGCGGCGCAGTTCTTC. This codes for CAISESPAAQFF.